The 18 T cell receptor beta chains given below trace back to one sample, sequenced in a study of identical twins. TCRdb reprocessed the 5' RACE reads with MiXCR, giving one entry per CDR3 protein. The sample consists of 250,000 or so distinct CDR3 sequences, roughly 12% of them appearing once. These records were also assigned to another study, of yellow fever vaccine responses in identical twins.

Material for sequencing was memory (CD45RO+) T cells sorted from blood. The receptors were gathered from a woman aged 18-30 years in good health.

This clonotype was counted a few times. The chain joins TRBV12-3 or TRBV12-4 to TRBJ1-1; TRBD1 is a possible D gene (5 bases). With 6 bases removed from V and 4 bases from J, the gap between germline ends came to 12 bases. This CDR3 contains 13 residues. The CDR3 spells CASRFVGGTEAFF. The CDR3 DNA reads as TGTGCCAGCAGATTTGTGGGGGGCACTGAAGCTTTCTTT.

The V call is TRBV15, the J call TRBJ2-1; 7 bases fit TRBD2. Germline loops: CDR1 LNHNV, CDR2 YYDKDF (reference sequence). The CDR3 covers 15 residues. V shed 4 bases and J 3 bases; nucleotides not matched to a gene: 6. CDR3 DNA: TGTGCCACCAGCACAAGCGGGACCGGCTACAATGAGCAGTTCTTC. Encoded protein: CATSTSGTGYNEQFF.

This rearrangement joins TRBV27 to TRBJ2-6, with 9 bases that match TRBD2. The CDR3 spans 19 residues. From germline, CDR1 is MNHEY and CDR2 SMNVEV (reference sequence). V gave up 2 bases and J gave up 0 bases; unmatched junction bases: 8. CDR3 sequence: CASSLRLADLNSGANVLTF. CDR3 DNA: TGTGCCAGCAGTTTACGACTAGCGGACCTCAACTCTGGGGCCAACGTCCTGACTTTC. The full variable domain, its missing parts supplied by reference TRBV27 and TRBJ2-6, is EAQVTQNPRYLITVTGKKLTVTCSQNMNHEYMSWYRQDPGLGLRQIYYSMNVEVTDKGDVPEGYKVSRKEKRNFPLILESPSPNQTSLYFCASSLRLADLNSGANVLTFGAGSRLTVL.

This clonotype was seen at least ten times. The chain is built from TRBV12-3 or TRBV12-4 and TRBJ2-2, with 8 positions matching TRBD2. V shed 5 bases, J shed 4 bases, and the junction held 6 bases outside the gene matches. The length of the CDR3 is 15 residues. For the CDR3, the DNA is TGTGCCAGCAGTCCCGTAGCGGGATCCACCGGGGAGCTGTTTTTT. This codes for CASSPVAGSTGELFF.

This chain uses TRBV12-3 or TRBV12-4 with TRBJ2-7; D not certain. V lost 3 bases and J lost 0, with 9 bases in between. The CDR3 sequence is 14 residues long. CDR3 region: CASSFGDDSYEQYF. The CDR3 nucleotides are TGTGCCAGCAGTTTTGGGGATGACTCCTACGAGCAGTACTTC.

The sample holds a few counts of this clonotype. The V and J genes are TRBV11-2 and TRBJ1-1; D is possibly TRBD1 (5 bases). This CDR3 has 17 amino acids. Trimming stripped 3 bases from V and 4 bases from J, with 21 bases between. The V gene's germline CDR1 is SGHAT and CDR2 FQNNGV. This CDR3 is CASSLTILQVAGTEAFF. CDR3 sequence (DNA): TGTGCCAGCAGCTTGACTATATTACAGGTGGCGGGCACTGAAGCTTTCTTT.

This clonotype was counted at least ten times. The rearrangement uses TRBV28 and TRBJ2-3; a weak D match, TRBD2 (6 bases). The V end was cut by 7 bases, the J end by 2 bases, with 13 bases between. Germline V gives CDR1 MDHEN, CDR2 SYDVKM. This CDR3 has 14 residues. The CDR3 spells CASNRAGYTDTQYF. The CDR3 DNA sequence: TGTGCCAGCAATCGGGCGGGGTACACAGATACGCAGTATTTT.

This chain connects TRBV5-1 to TRBJ2-7, with TRBD1 identical over 8 bases. Germline V gene sequence: CDR1 SGHRS, CDR2 YFSETQ. The V segment lost 0 bases and the J segment 6 bases; nucleotides outside the gene matches: 8. CDR3 length: 15 amino acids. The CDR3 here is CASSLAGLTGGEQYF. Here the CDR3 DNA reads TGCGCCAGCAGCTTGGCTGGACTTACAGGGGGCGAGCAGTACTTC.

At least ten counts were recorded for this clonotype. V and J are TRBV27 and TRBJ2-1; a weak D match, TRBD2 (6 bases). This CDR3 is built from 15 residues. V was clipped by 2 bases and J by 9 bases, with 17 bases between them. Germline V gene sequence: CDR1 MNHEY, CDR2 SMNVEV (reference sequence). The CDR3 spells CASSLPGGTTSEQFF. The CDR3 DNA reads TGTGCCAGCAGTTTACCTGGGGGGACGACTAGTGAGCAGTTCTTC.

There are a few counts of this clonotype. The V call is TRBV5-1, the J call TRBJ2-1; a weak D match, TRBD2 (5 bases). The V end lost 5 bases, the J end lost 8 bases, and 8 bases lay between the germline ends. Germline values: CDR1 SGHRS, CDR2 YFSETQ. This CDR3 is built from 11 residues. For the CDR3, the DNA is TGCGCCAGCAGGGTGCGGGATGAGCAGTTCTTC. Its protein is CASRVRDEQFF.

A note on this clonotype: At one of its ends the junction is not consistent with the germline gene, which may arise from a read error. This chain connects TRBV7-7 to TRBJ2-1; 7 positions agree with TRBD2. Germline CDR1 reads SSHAT; CDR2 reads FNYEAQ (reference sequence). CDR3 length: 16 residues. The CDR3 DNA is TGTGCTAGCAGCTTAGGTCCTCTAGCGGTTACCCGAGAGCAGTTCTTC. Its translation is CASSLGPLAVTREQFF.

This clonotype has a count of ten or more. This chain links TRBV27 with TRBJ1-1; D unclear. CDR1 is MNHEY and CDR2 is SMNVEV in the germline V gene (reference sequence). The V end was cut by 3 bases, the J end by 1 base, with 6 bases between. The CDR3 contains 13 residues. CDR3 loop: CASSFTPNTEAFF. The CDR3 DNA sequence: TGTGCCAGCAGTTTTACCCCGAACACTGAAGCTTTCTTT.

Many counts were recorded for this clonotype. This chain uses TRBV7-8 with TRBJ2-3; D gene unclear. Germline loops: CDR1 SGHVS, CDR2 FQNEAQ. The CDR3 has 14 amino acids. Trimming took off 2 bases at V and 4 bases at J, with 10 bases between the two ends. The CDR3 coding sequence is TGTGCCAGCAGCTTACTCAATCCGCCAGATACGCAGTATTTT. Encoded protein: CASSLLNPPDTQYF.

The gene calls are TRBV12-3 or TRBV12-4 and TRBJ2-3; 8 positions agree with TRBD1. The CDR3 spans 14 residues. V lost 6 bases to trimming and J lost 4 bases; unmatched junction nucleotides: 6. This CDR3 is CASSKGQGPDTQYF. The CDR3 nucleotides read TGTGCCAGCAGCAAAGGACAGGGACCAGATACGCAGTATTTT.

This clonotype has a count of ten or more. V gene TRBV5-1 combines with J gene TRBJ2-3; the D gene is possibly TRBD1 (6 bases). Germline values: CDR1 SGHRS, CDR2 YFSETQ. Trimming took off 4 bases at V and 0 bases at J, with 9 bases between the two ends. This CDR3 has 14 amino acids. CDR3 protein: CASSLGQSTDTQYF. Written as DNA, the CDR3 is TGCGCCAGCAGCCTCGGACAGAGCACAGATACGCAGTATTTT. The full variable domain, in which reference TRBV5-1 and TRBJ2-3 provide the parts outside the CDR3, is KAGVTQTPRYLIKTRGQQVTLSCSPISGHRSVSWYQQTPGQGLQFLFEYFSETQRNKGNFPGRFSGRQFSNSRSEMNVSTLELGDSALYLCASSLGQSTDTQYFGPGTRLTVL.

This clonotype was seen only a few times. The chain combines TRBV3-1 with TRBJ2-4, with D perhaps matching TRBD2 (5 bases). The CDR3 runs to 16 residues. Germline-derived CDR1 and CDR2 are LGHDT and YNNKEL (reference sequence). Trimming cost V 6 bases and J 1 base, with 16 bases left between them. Written as DNA, the CDR3 is TGTGCCAGCAGTCCTCCGGGATCAGGCGCCAAAAACATTCAGTACTTC. As protein: CASSPPGSGAKNIQYF.

This sequence joins TRBV12-3 or TRBV12-4 and TRBJ2-5; maybe TRBD1 (5 bases). The V end lost 3 bases, the J end lost 3 bases, and 11 bases lay between the germline ends. CDR3 length: 14 amino acids. The CDR3 here is CASSFAGSEETQYF. Here the CDR3 DNA reads TGTGCCAGCAGTTTCGCAGGGTCCGAAGAGACCCAGTACTTC.

This clonotype was counted ten times or more. V gene TRBV11-2 combines with J gene TRBJ2-7, with 11 bases identical to TRBD1. Germline V gene lookup returns CDR1 SGHAT and CDR2 FQNNGV. The ends lost 5 bases at V and 2 bases at J; junction bases unmatched: 2. This CDR3 has 14 residues. CDR3 DNA: TGTGCCAGCAGCCCGGGACAGGGGGCCTACGAGCAGTACTTC. This sequence encodes CASSPGQGAYEQYF.